This T cell receptor beta chain derives from a study of shared clonotypes between healthy human individuals. Germline CDR1 and CDR2: LNHDA and SQIVND (reference sequence). V was clipped by 2 bases and J by 0 bases, with 13 bases between them. CDR3 length equals 16 residues. Profiling relied on immunoSEQ multiplex PCR, and the TCRdb table lists in-frame clones only, not all of them. In the table there are around 2.1 million clones, under 97% of which are singletons. Sequenced: naive CD4+ T cells sorted from blood. Subset defined: CD45RA+ positively selected. The chain couples TRBV19 to TRBJ1-2, with D uncertain. This clonotype was obtained from a man between 18 and 35 years old in good health. CDR3: CASSISPGGANYGYTF. The CDR3 nucleotides read TGTGCCAGTAGTATATCTCCGGGAGGCGCTAACTATGGCTACACCTTC.